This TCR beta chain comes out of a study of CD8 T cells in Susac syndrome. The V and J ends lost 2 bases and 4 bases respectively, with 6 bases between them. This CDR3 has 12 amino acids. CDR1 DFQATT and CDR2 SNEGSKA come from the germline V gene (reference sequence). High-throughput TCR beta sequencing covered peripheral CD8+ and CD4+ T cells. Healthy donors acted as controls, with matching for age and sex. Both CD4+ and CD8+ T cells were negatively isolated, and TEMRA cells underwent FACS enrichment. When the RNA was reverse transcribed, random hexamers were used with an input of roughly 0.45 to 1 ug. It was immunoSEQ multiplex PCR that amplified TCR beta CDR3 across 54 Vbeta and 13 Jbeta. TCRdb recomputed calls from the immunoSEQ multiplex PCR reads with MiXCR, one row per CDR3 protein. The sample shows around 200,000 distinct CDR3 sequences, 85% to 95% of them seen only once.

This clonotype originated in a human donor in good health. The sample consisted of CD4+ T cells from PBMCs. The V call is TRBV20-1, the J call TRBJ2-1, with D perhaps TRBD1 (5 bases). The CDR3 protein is CSARRQYNEQFF. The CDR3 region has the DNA TGCAGTGCTAGAAGACAGTACAATGAGCAGTTCTTC.